This T cell receptor (beta chain) was identified in a study of blood T cell dynamics during melanoma immunotherapy (dated by TCRdb to between 2020 and 2021). Background for the entire study: All patients had metastatic melanoma and were given first-line pembrolizumab or nivolumab plus ipilimumab as standard of care in the United Kingdom. To find early correlates of response, the study profiled the peripheral T cell receptor repertoires of patients with metastatic melanoma both before and after one cycle of checkpoint inhibitor therapy. The training cohort was made up of consecutive patients, while a further independent group of patients from the same centre was pooled to form an external validation set.

The time point tag for this specimen amounts to: week 3, after first cycle of checkpoint inhibitor. Blood samples were taken before treatment (T0) and at week 3 (W3), following the first cycle of checkpoint blockade. Except for two patients with rapid clinical progression, response was assessed 12 weeks after the first infusion by RECIST 1.1; disease control meant complete response, partial response or stable disease. Patients were excluded for prior systemic cancer treatment, concomitant immunosuppressant therapy or synchronous other active malignancies. Both bulk PBMC and plasma cell-free DNA were sequenced for TCR beta so that circulating cells and T cell turnover could be tracked. PBMC were isolated from blood with Lymphoprep and SepMate tubes, followed by red cell lysis. DNA from PBMC and sorted T cell subsets was extracted with QIAamp DNA Blood Mini kits. For every bulk PBMC sample, a fixed 350 ng of DNA was loaded. TCR beta CDR3 sequences were amplified from genomic DNA with the immunoSEQ TCRb Assay kit following manufacturer instructions. The KAPA Library Quantification Kit for Illumina platforms was used to quantify pooled libraries by qPCR. Sequencing of the pooled libraries was done on an Illumina NextSeq 500, with clustering at roughly 0.55-1.2 pM. The authors processed their data as follows. TCR data were analyzed using immunoSEQ ANALYZER and the R LymphoSeq package. A rearrangement efficiency score was calculated as productive divided by the sum of productive and non-productive CDR3 sequences. Within each patient, timepoints were compared pairwise for clonality, measured with the Gini coefficient, and for diversity, measured with the Renyi index at alpha=1. Clonal relatedness used an edit distance of 3, and repertoire similarity used the Bhattacharyya coefficient, both computed in LymphoSeq. To classify response, a linear discriminant analysis based on week-3 changes in clonality and diversity was built with the R MASS and caret packages. TCRdb stores this immuneACCESS table with in-frame sequences only. Part of the clones is absent; in the studies checked, under half of the shortfall reflects unresolved V genes, and no reason is known for the rest. V and J calls and clone size are copied from that table; D and trimming were computed from the DNA. This sample lists about 28,000 clones; approximately 88% were detected once. Clones ranked in the top ten supply 10% of the sample.

From V the trimming removes 5 bases and from J it removes 8 bases, while the gene matches leave 2 bases of the junction unaccounted for. Spanning cysteine to phenylalanine, the CDR3 consists of 12 amino acids. Only CDR3 DNA is held: 36 bases, read in frame from base 1. From the germline V gene, CDR1 is MDHEN and CDR2 is SYDVKM. As for this clone: What this receptor recognizes is not known. There are no base qualities to consult, and no much larger clone falls within one base.

What the study reported, not specific to this receptor: The study could not determine whether the T cell clones driving repertoire changes were melanoma-specific or reflected general immune activation. Patients who later achieved disease control showed a bifurcated PBMC repertoire reorganization at W3, with increased clonality or increased diversity, unlike progressors. The relatively small sample size was recognized as a factor that could limit how well the results generalize.

The TCR sequence derives from a human donor with melanoma. This specimen consisted of blood, obtained from a patient treated with checkpoint blockade. The chain links TRBV28 with TRBJ1-4; 7 central bases correspond to TRBD1. The sequenced DNA: TGTGCCAGCAGTCGGGACAGAGAAAAACTGTTTTTT. This translates into CASSRDREKLFF.